One and the same sample provided the 14 T cell receptor beta chains below, sequenced in a study of blood T cell dynamics during melanoma immunotherapy (dated by TCRdb to 2018 to 2020). The intended sense of this specimen's time point label: pre-treatment baseline. The library was generated by the immunoSEQ multiplex PCR assay. In its TCRdb copy, this immuneACCESS table keeps in-frame sequences only and misses some clones. Where compared with another copy, unresolved V genes explain less than half of these, and the others have no known cause. The sample table records about 14,000 clones; 80% to 90% of these occur just once. The top ten clonotypes cover around 6.1% of the sample. Source: blood, taken from a patient treated with checkpoint blockade. These receptors were collected from a human donor with melanoma.

V is TRBV4-3 and J is TRBJ1-3; TRBD1 might be the D (6 bases). Per germline, CDR1 LGHNA and CDR2 YSLEER. The CDR3 has 17 amino acids. Between the trimmed V and J ends, which lost 0 bases and 2 bases, there was a span of 14 bases. This CDR3 reads CASSQDVAGVTGNTIYF. The CDR3 region has the DNA TGCGCCAGCAGCCAAGATGTGGCAGGGGTAACTGGAAACACCATATATTTT.

On this clone itself: At one boundary the junction diverges from the germline segment, which might be a read error. The same CDR3 also results from other DNA sequences found in this sample. The CDR3 region is CASSLDPTSGYTF. The CDR3 DNA reads TGTGCTAGCAGCTTAGACCCGACGTCTGGCTACACCTTC. V is TRBV11-2 and J is TRBJ1-2, with D unresolved. Germline V gives CDR1 SGHAT, CDR2 FQNNGV. This CDR3 is 13 amino acids long.

The chain recombines TRBV5-7 with TRBJ1-4; D call uncertain. TRBV5-7 is reported as an ORF; its role is uncertain. The V and J ends lost 0 bases and 7 bases respectively, with 22 bases between them. The CDR3 runs 18 residues. CDR3 bases: TGTGCCAGCAGCTTGGGGGTACGTTTATCGAGCGCCGCTGAAAAACTGTTTTTT. This encodes CASSLGVRLSSAAEKLFF.

J is TRBJ1-1 and V is TRBV27; TRBD1 aligns across 8 bases. This CDR3 is built from 16 residues. After removal of 5 bases from V and 2 bases from J, the junction contained 10 bases not matched to a gene. Germline CDR1 reads MNHEY; CDR2 reads SMNVEV (reference sequence). CDR3 DNA sequence: TGTGCCAGCAGTCGGTCAGGGGGCTATGGAAACACTGAAGCTTTCTTT. Its protein product is CASSRSGGYGNTEAFF.

This sequence joins TRBV10-3 and TRBJ2-1; perhaps TRBD1 as D (6 bases). V was shortened by 0 bases and J by 7 bases, with 10 bases between the two germline ends. The germline CDR1 and CDR2 sequences are ENHRY and SYGVKD. The CDR3 totals 14 residues. The DNA for the CDR3 is TGTGCCATCAGTGAGTCGGGGGCCGATAATGAGCAGTTCTTC. It encodes CAISESGADNEQFF.

The chain is built from TRBV7-6 and TRBJ1-5; 9 bases map to TRBD1. The CDR3 length is 16 residues. After removal of 1 base from V and 1 base from J, the junction contained 2 bases not matched to a gene. Germline V gene lookup returns CDR1 SGHVS and CDR2 FNYEAQ. The CDR3 spells CASSLETGGSNQPQHF. In DNA, the CDR3 is TGTGCCAGCAGCTTAGAGACAGGGGGGAGCAATCAGCCCCAGCATTTT.

This chain uses TRBV7-2 with TRBJ2-2; D gene unclear. Germline V gene lookup returns CDR1 SGHTA and CDR2 FQGNSA. The CDR3 has 19 residues. The V and J ends lost 6 bases and 0 bases respectively, with 23 bases between them. The CDR3 loop is CASSYKTPQRFANTGELFF. CDR3 DNA: TGTGCCAGCAGTTACAAAACCCCCCAGCGTTTCGCGAACACCGGGGAGCTGTTTTTT.

The CDR3 here is CASSETPNQPQHF. The CDR3 region has the DNA TGTGCCAGCAGTGAGACACCCAATCAGCCCCAGCATTTT. The rearrangement links TRBV2 to TRBJ1-5; D ambiguous. Per germline, CDR1 SNHLY and CDR2 FYNNEI. With 3 bases removed from V and 3 bases from J, the gap between germline ends came to 6 bases. The CDR3 contains 13 residues.

The chain combines TRBV5-1 with TRBJ1-2, with D tentatively TRBD1 (5 bases). With 4 bases removed from V and 8 bases from J, the gap between germline ends came to 18 bases. CDR3 length equals 14 residues. Germline CDR1 SGHRS, CDR2 YFSETQ. The CDR3 here is CASSPRGTGEGYTF. In DNA form, the CDR3 reads TGCGCCAGCAGCCCCCGTGGCACGGGGGAAGGCTACACCTTC. Filled out from reference TRBV5-1 and TRBJ1-2, the complete variable domain reads KAGVTQTPRYLIKTRGQQVTLSCSPISGHRSVSWYQQTPGQGLQFLFEYFSETQRNKGNFPGRFSGRQFSNSRSEMNVSTLELGDSALYLCASSPRGTGEGYTFGSGTRLTVV.

This clone was counted a single time. The CDR3 sequence is CASRGDGFNSPLHF. In DNA, the CDR3 is TGTGCCAGCAGGGGGGACGGATTTAATTCACCCCTCCACTTT. This chain joins TRBV2 and TRBJ1-6, with D possibly being TRBD1 (5 bases). The germline V and J ends were trimmed by 6 bases and 6 bases, with 12 bases remaining between them. Germline loops: CDR1 SNHLY, CDR2 FYNNEI. The CDR3 is 14 residues long.

J is TRBJ1-1 and V is TRBV6-1, with a tentative D call TRBD1 (6 bases). This CDR3 is built from 15 residues. Germline-derived CDR1 and CDR2 are MNHNS and SASEGT. V lost 10 bases and J 4 bases, leaving 22 bases between the germline ends. The CDR3 sequence is CATKGDILAGTEAFF. DNA for the CDR3: TGTGCCACGAAAGGGGACATCCTGGCGGGCACTGAAGCTTTCTTT.

This clone has only a few counts. This chain joins TRBV14 and TRBJ1-2, with unresolved D. Trimming cost V 0 bases and J 5 bases, with 7 bases left between them. From germline, CDR1 is SGHDN and CDR2 FVKESK. CDR3 length: 13 amino acids. Here the CDR3 reads CASSQDLGYGYTF. DNA for the CDR3: TGTGCCAGCAGCCAAGATCTCGGATATGGCTACACCTTC.

This chain links TRBV6-6 with TRBJ1-2; D remains unclear. This CDR3 has 13 residues. The V gene lost 0 bases and the J gene lost 8 bases, with 10 bases spanning the gap. Looked up from germline, CDR1 is MNHNY and CDR2 is SVGAGI (reference sequence). CDR3 DNA sequence: TGTGCCAGCAGTTACTCAGAGGGTGGAGGCTACACCTTC. Residues: CASSYSEGGGYTF.

V gene TRBV2 combines with J gene TRBJ2-5; 8 bases line up with TRBD2. Trimming took 3 bases from V and 4 from J; bases not matched to a gene: 4. CDR3 length: 14 amino acids. Germline V gene lookup returns CDR1 SNHLY and CDR2 FYNNEI. CDR3 in amino acids: CASSEGLAGETQYF. CDR3 coding DNA: TGTGCCAGCAGTGAGGGTCTAGCGGGAGAGACCCAGTACTTC.